The present entry profiles one T cell receptor (beta chain) with its context. Trimming took 11 bases from V and 6 from J; bases not matched to a gene: 18. Germline V gene lookup returns CDR1 MNHEY and CDR2 SMNVEV (reference sequence). This CDR3 region has 15 residues. This entry belongs to a study of control samples from healthy donors and cancer patients. The assay was immunoSEQ multiplex PCR, and TCRdb's table has in-frame clones only and misses some. This sample has about 140,000 clones, with 80% to 90% found just once. Input material: blood. The V gene is TRBV27, the J gene TRBJ2-7; TRBD2 aligns across 8 bases. This receptor was obtained from a woman under 40 in good health. DNA of the CDR3: TGTGCCTCAGGAGCGGGAGCGGCGGCGTATGGCGAGCAGTACTTC. Translation: CASGAGAAAYGEQYF.